Listed below are T cell receptor beta chains from one sample, sequenced in a study of a mutant IDH1 vaccine in newly diagnosed glioma. No antigen is known for these receptors. Libraries were prepared by immunoSEQ multiplex PCR; TCRdb keeps only in-frame clonotypes and omits some of them. The repertoire holds 65,000 or so clones, with about 85% as singletons. The sequenced sample was PBMCs, obtained from a glioma patient whose treatment included an IDH1 peptide vaccine. These TCRs come from a man aged 25-40 years with glioma. The CDR3 runs from the conserved cysteine through the conserved F or W. Each record gives: V gene, J gene, clone size, D gene, CDR3 protein, CDR3 DNA. D genes are given only for firm matches. Some rows mark clone size as missing; the rest say once, few, many or name a class of expanded clone.

v_call: TRBV10-3; j_call: TRBJ2-3; clone_size: .; d_call: TRBD1; cdr3_aa: CATAENRGPTDTQYF; cdr3_nt: TGTGCCACAGCTGAAAACAGGGGGCCCACAGATACGCAGTATTTT
v_call: TRBV9; j_call: TRBJ1-1; clone_size: .; d_call: TRBD1; cdr3_aa: CASSLGQGGTEAFF; cdr3_nt: TGTGCCAGCAGCCTCGGACAGGGCGGCACTGAAGCTTTCTTT
v_call: TRBV7-9; j_call: TRBJ2-5; clone_size: .; d_call: .; cdr3_aa: CASSTGTLGDQYF; cdr3_nt: TGTGCCAGCAGCACTGGGACATTAGGGGACCAGTACTTC
v_call: TRBV9; j_call: TRBJ2-3; clone_size: .; d_call: TRBD2; cdr3_aa: CASREPPGGADTQYF; cdr3_nt: TGTGCCAGCAGGGAGCCCCCGGGGGGAGCGGATACGCAGTATTTT
v_call: TRBV6-6; j_call: TRBJ1-2; clone_size: .; d_call: TRBD1; cdr3_aa: CASSYSGDSYGYTF; cdr3_nt: TGTGCCAGCAGTTACTCTGGGGACAGTTATGGCTACACCTTC
v_call: TRBV6-5; j_call: TRBJ2-7; clone_size: once; d_call: .; cdr3_aa: CASSLQEYSYEQYF; cdr3_nt: TGTGCCAGCAGTTTACAGGAGTACTCCTACGAGCAGTACTTC
v_call: TRBV27; j_call: TRBJ2-5; clone_size: .; d_call: .; cdr3_aa: CASSRKRAALNQETQYF; cdr3_nt: TGTGCCAGCAGCCGCAAAAGGGCTGCTCTAAACCAAGAGACCCAGTACTTC
v_call: TRBV11-2; j_call: TRBJ2-5; clone_size: .; d_call: TRBD1; cdr3_aa: CASSPLGQGRERGQYF; cdr3_nt: TGTGCCAGCAGCCCCCTTGGACAGGGCAGGGAGCGTGGCCAGTACTTC
v_call: TRBV6-6; j_call: TRBJ1-2; clone_size: .; d_call: .; cdr3_aa: CASSTPGSGYTF; cdr3_nt: TGTGCCAGCAGTACCCCCGGGAGCGGCTACACCTTC
v_call: TRBV19; j_call: TRBJ2-5; clone_size: .; d_call: TRBD1; cdr3_aa: CASSTRDSWETQYF; cdr3_nt: TGTGCCAGTAGTACCCGGGACAGCTGGGAGACCCAGTACTTC